Listed below are T cell receptor beta chains from one sample, sequenced in a study of CD4 and CD8 cells across lung adenocarcinoma regions. From the PCR reads, TCRdb called clonotypes with MiXCR, one entry per CDR3 protein. This sample has under 25,000 distinct CDR3 sequences, with over 40% found just once. Sequenced material: CD4+ T cells from the center of a lung tumor. The receptors stem from a male donor with lung adenocarcinoma. The CD4 and CD8 labels of this study may be unreliable. CDR3s include the opening cysteine and the closing phenylalanine or tryptophan. A D gene is named only where the DNA matches it firmly. Clone size is given for some rows only: seen once, a few or many times, or a class if the clone is expanded.

j_gene,v_gene,abundance,d_gene,CDR3nt,CDR3aa
TRBJ2-3,TRBV4-1,many,TRBD2,TGCGCCAGCAGCAAATCGCCGGTATCGGGACTAGCGGGGGTATATACGCAGTATTTT,CASSKSPVSGLAGVYTQYF
TRBJ1-5,TRBV20-1,-,-,TGCAGTGCCGCCGAAAGGGTGTTATATCAGCCCCAGCATTTT,CSAAERVLYQPQHF
TRBJ2-7,TRBV7-6,-,-,TGTGCCAGCAGCGACAGGACCTCCTACGAGCAGTACTTC,CASSDRTSYEQYF
TRBJ1-1,TRBV6-1,-,TRBD1,TGTGCCAGCAGTGAAGGTTCGACAGGGATGAACACTGAAGCTTTCTTT,CASSEGSTGMNTEAFF
TRBJ2-3,TRBV6-1,once,TRBD1,TGTGCCAGCAAAATTGGGACAGCCAGAAACACGCAGTATTTT,CASKIGTARNTQYF
TRBJ2-3,TRBV6-5,few,-,TGTGCCAGCAGACTCCAGTCTGGGAGTCCAGAGGCGCAGTATTTT,CASRLQSGSPEAQYF
TRBJ2-1,TRBV6-1,-,-,TGTGCCAGCAGTGAAATCTACTACAATGAGCAGTTCTTC,CASSEIYYNEQFF
TRBJ2-4,TRBV12-3/TRBV12-4,-,-,TGTGCCAGCAGTGCGGCGGGGCCGGGAGCCAAAAACACGCAGTACTTT,CASSAAGPGAKNTQYF
TRBJ2-3,TRBV10-1,-,-,TGCGCGGGCCGCCTGGATGTGAGCATGGGTGCGCAGTACTTT,CAGRLDVSMGAQYF
TRBJ2-3,TRBV27,many,-,TGTGCCAGCGGTCCTCCAGATACGCAGTATTTT,CASGPPDTQYF
TRBJ2-3,TRBV11-2,-,-,TGTGCCAGCAGCCACGAGGGGGGGAGAACCACAGATACGCAGTACTTT,CASSHEGGRTTDTQYF
TRBJ2-2,TRBV6-5,-,-,TGTGCCAGCAGTTATCAGCAGGCGGGATTTACAGGGGAGCTGTATTTT,CASSYQQAGFTGELYF
TRBJ2-1,TRBV6-5,few,-,TGTGCCAGCAGTTACTCGATTTTGTCGAGGGCACCATTCACCCCTAAGATCTACAATGAGCAGTTCTTC,CASSYSILSRAPFTPKIYNEQFF
TRBJ1-4,TRBV12-3/TRBV12-4,-,-,TGTGCCAGCACCAAAACAGGGACCACTAATGAAAAACTGTTTTTT,CASTKTGTTNEKLFF
TRBJ2-5,TRBV11-3,-,TRBD2,TGTGCCAGCAGCCCCCAGTCGGGACTAGTAATATCAGAGACCCAGTACTTC,CASSPQSGLVISETQYF
TRBJ2-1,TRBV6-5,medium-sized,-,TGTGCCAGCAGTTCTGAGGGGTGGGATGAGCAGTTCTTC,CASSSEGWDEQFF
TRBJ2-2,TRBV4-1,once,-,TGCGCCAGCAGCCAAGTTGATATGGTAATCACAGGGAAGCAGTTTTTT,CASSQVDMVITGKQFF
TRBJ2-4,TRBV6-5,-,-,TGTGCCAGCAGTACTCCCGGGGCTCTAGCCCAAAACACTCAGTACTTC,CASSTPGALAQNTQYF
TRBJ2-3,TRBV27,-,TRBD1,TGTGCCGGGGGTTTAGGGGGACAGGGGTTGGATACGCAGTATTTT,CAGGLGGQGLDTQYF
TRBJ2-5,TRBV27,-,-,TGTGCCAGCAGTCCTGGCCGAGTAGCTTGTGAGACAGAGACCCAGTACTTC,CASSPGRVACETETQYF
TRBJ2-1,TRBV12-3/TRBV12-4,few,TRBD2,TGTGCCAGCAGTCCAACTAGCGGACCCTACAATGAGCAGTTCTTC,CASSPTSGPYNEQFF
TRBJ2-3,TRBV6-1,-,-,TGTGCCAGCAGCGAACTAGTGGGGAGCACCGGTGCGCAGTATTTT,CASSELVGSTGAQYF
TRBJ2-3,TRBV10-1,medium-sized,-,TGCGCCAGCGGACCGGGACGGAGCACAGATACGCAGTATTTT,CASGPGRSTDTQYF
TRBJ1-3,TRBV10-2,many,-,TGCGCCAGCAGTGAGTTTGGGCCGGGAAGTGGAAACACCATATATTTT,CASSEFGPGSGNTIYF
TRBJ2-7,TRBV4-1,many,TRBD2,TGCGCCAGCAGCCAAGATATCGGGACTAGCGTGAACGGGCAGTACTTC,CASSQDIGTSVNGQYF
TRBJ1-3,TRBV7-6,-,-,TGTGCCAGCAGCCCATATGAACCCTTGTATGGAAACACCATATATTTT,CASSPYEPLYGNTIYF
TRBJ2-3,TRBV6-1,few,-,TGTGCCAGCGGCCTCCAGTCTGGAAGTCCCGAGACGCAGTATTTT,CASGLQSGSPETQYF
TRBJ2-7,TRBV6-1,-,-,TGTGCCAGCAGTGCGGTGGGGCACAAAGATACGCAGTACTTC,CASSAVGHKDTQYF
TRBJ2-1,TRBV6-1,-,-,TGTGCCAGCAGTGGCCCGGGGGCTAGGGGCAAAAATGCGCAGTTCTTC,CASSGPGARGKNAQFF
TRBJ2-6,TRBV27,-,-,TGTGCCAGCAGTTTCGGACACTCTGGCGCCTACGAGCTGACCTTC,CASSFGHSGAYELTF
TRBJ2-7,TRBV10-3,-,-,TGTGCCATCAGTGAGTCGGGGCGCCTAGCGAGGAGCACAGGTGAGCAGTACTTC,CAISESGRLARSTGEQYF
TRBJ2-2,TRBV6-1,-,-,TGTGCCAGCAGTCGTCATTCTAGCGCGAGCACCGCGGAGCTGTTCTTC,CASSRHSSASTAELFF
TRBJ2-7,TRBV10-1,-,-,TGCGCCAGCAGCCGACGGAGTAGCCGGAGCCCCGATGCGCAGTACTTC,CASSRRSSRSPDAQYF
TRBJ1-2,TRBV6-1,once,-,TGTGCCAGCAGGATACACTTCGGTGACTATGGCTACACCTTC,CASRIHFGDYGYTF
TRBJ2-1,TRBV27,many,TRBD2,TGTGCCAGCAGTACGGGACTAGCCAGATCAGGACGCTACAATGAGCAGTTCTTC,CASSTGLARSGRYNEQFF
TRBJ2-3,TRBV27,many,TRBD2,TGTGCCAGCACCCTAGCGGGAAGTACCACAGATACGCAGTATTTT,CASTLAGSTTDTQYF
TRBJ2-1,TRBV7-6,many,TRBD2,TGTGCCAGCAGCTTAGGTAGCGGGAGGGCCGCCTACAATGAGCAGTTCTTC,CASSLGSGRAAYNEQFF